This TCR beta chain was observed in a study of blood T cell repertoires in COVID-19. Study overall: Some COVID-19 samples were acute and others convalescent; all came from the United States, Italy and Spain.

Clones were read by immunoSEQ multiplex PCR, and TCRdb kept only the in-frame ones, dropping some. The table has around 190,000 clones, around 76% seen once. The study recruited people aged about 18 to 89 years across roughly 25 US areas. As to this clone: The same CDR3 is also encoded by other DNA sequences in this sample.

Per the germline V gene, CDR1 is SGHRS and CDR2 is YFSETQ. CDR3 length: 15 residues. Germline trimming cut 4 bases from V and 1 base from J; bases unmatched to any gene: 5. This chain joins TRBV5-1 and TRBJ1-1; 9 nucleotides match TRBD1. Material for sequencing was PBMCs or T cells enriched from blood (not recorded which). This receptor was identified in a woman aged 45 to 65 with acute COVID-19. The CDR3 spells CASSPWGQGNTEAFF. For the CDR3, the DNA is TGCGCCAGCAGCCCATGGGGACAGGGGAACACTGAAGCTTTCTTT.